The text below deals with one T cell receptor beta chain. This sample is drawn from a study of patients and donors after allogeneic stem cell transplantation. Losses at the gene ends were 6 bases for V and 10 bases for J; bases not matched to a gene: 7. Germline V lookup: CDR1 DFQATT, CDR2 SNEGSKA (reference sequence). The CDR3 is made up of 11 amino acids. Via MiXCR, TCRdb re-called the RT-PCR reads, giving one row per CDR3 protein. The sample consists of about 90,000 distinct CDR3 sequences, roughly 48% of them appearing once. The sample taken for sequencing was blood, either unsorted or a sorted T cell fraction (not recorded which). The chain is built from TRBV20-1 and TRBJ1-1, with 8 positions matching TRBD1. This clonotype was sampled from a human donor who was either an allogeneic HSCT recipient or a stem cell or donor lymphocyte infusion donor (not recorded which). It is not recorded whose cells these are; they may come from a transplant donor. The CDR3 nucleotides read TGCAGTGCAAATGACAGGGGTGGAGCTTTCTTT. Residues: CSANDRGGAFF.